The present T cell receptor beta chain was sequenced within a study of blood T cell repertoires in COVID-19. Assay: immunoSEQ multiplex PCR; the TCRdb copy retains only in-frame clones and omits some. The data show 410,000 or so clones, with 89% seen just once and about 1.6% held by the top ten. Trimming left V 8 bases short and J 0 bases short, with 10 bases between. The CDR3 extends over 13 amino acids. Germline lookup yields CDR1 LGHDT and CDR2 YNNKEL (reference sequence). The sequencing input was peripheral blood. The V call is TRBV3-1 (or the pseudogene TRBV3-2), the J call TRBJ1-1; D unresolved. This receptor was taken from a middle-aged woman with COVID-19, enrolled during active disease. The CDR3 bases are TGTGCCAGCGGAGGGCGCCTGAACACTGAAGCTTTCTTT. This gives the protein CASGGRLNTEAFF.